The next 11 T cell receptor beta chains were all read from a single sample in a study of OX40 agonist ivuxolimab in advanced cancers. Sequenced by immunoSEQ multiplex PCR; TCRdb stores in-frame clones only, minus some. Of tens of thousands of clones listed, 80% to 95% are singletons. Sequencing used CD4+ or CD8+ T cells sorted from blood, obtained in a trial of the OX40 agonist ivuxolimab. The receptors here all came from an adult with an advanced solid tumor such as melanoma, head and neck, liver or kidney cancer.

The CDR3 is CAISDLVYEQYF. For the CDR3, the DNA is TGTGCCATCAGTGACCTGGTCTACGAGCAGTACTTC. The chain is built from TRBV10-3 and TRBJ2-7; D unclear. Trimming removed 3 bases at V and 3 bases at J, with 6 bases between. This CDR3 region has 12 residues. Germline CDR1 reads ENHRY; CDR2 reads SYGVKD.

This chain uses TRBV5-4 with TRBJ2-1; D is uncertain. This CDR3 comprises 13 residues. Per the germline V gene, CDR1 is SGHNT and CDR2 is YYREEE (reference sequence). V was shortened by 10 bases and J by 0 bases, with 11 bases between the two germline ends. CDR3 sequence reads: CARPLSSYNEQFF. CDR3 nucleotides: TGTGCCCGACCCCTGAGCTCCTACAATGAGCAGTTCTTC.

This clone appeared once. The chain has TRBV27 and TRBJ2-2; 12 positions match TRBD2. The CDR3 sequence is 15 residues long. V shed 4 bases, J shed 5 bases, and the junction held 2 bases outside the gene matches. Germline V gene lookup returns CDR1 MNHEY and CDR2 SMNVEV (reference sequence). CDR3 in amino acids: CASSSGTSGTGELFF. The CDR3, as DNA: TGTGCCAGCAGTTCAGGGACTAGCGGGACCGGGGAGCTGTTTTTT.

This clone was seen just once. The V and J genes are TRBV29-1 and TRBJ2-5; D gene uncertain. CDR3 length equals 13 residues. V lost 5 bases to trimming and J lost 1 base, with 11 bases between them. Germline CDR1 SQVTM, CDR2 ANQGSEA. This CDR3 is CSVSPILQETQYF. CDR3 sequence (DNA): TGCAGCGTTTCACCGATCCTCCAAGAGACCCAGTACTTC.

The CDR3 nucleotides are TGTGCCAGTAGAAAACAGGGGGCGCGGAATGAGCAGTTCTTC. As protein: CASRKQGARNEQFF. J is TRBJ2-1 and V is TRBV19, with 9 bases that match TRBD1. J gave up 7 bases and V 6 bases, and 7 bases lay outside the gene matches. The CDR3 runs 14 residues. Germline V lookup: CDR1 LNHDA, CDR2 SQIVND (reference sequence).

The chain uses TRBV29-1 and TRBJ2-1; D gene uncertain. Between the trimmed V and J ends, which lost 4 bases and 4 bases, there was a span of 5 bases. The CDR3 runs to 11 residues. CDR1 is SQVTM, CDR2 ANQGSEA, per germline. For the CDR3, the DNA is TGCAGCGTTGGGGGTTACAATGAGCAGTTCTTC. The encoded protein is CSVGGYNEQFF.

The chain combines TRBV6-5 with TRBJ2-1; 8 bases are a match to TRBD2. V trimming: 6 bases; J trimming: 9 bases; junction bases outside the gene matches: 13. The germline CDR1 and CDR2 sequences are MNHEY and SVGAGI. This CDR3 spans 15 amino acids. The CDR3 DNA reads TGTGCCAGCAGGGCCGGGACTAGTGCCTCGGGTGAGCAGTTCTTC. Amino acids: CASRAGTSASGEQFF.

The chain combines TRBV6-4 with TRBJ2-3; D gene uncertain. Germline V CDR1 and CDR2: MRHNA, SNTAGT. This CDR3 region has 14 residues. V was cut by 3 bases and J by 1 base, with 8 bases left in between. DNA of the CDR3: TGTGCCAGCAGTGAAGCCTGGGGCACAGATACGCAGTATTTT. Translated, it gives CASSEAWGTDTQYF.

This rearrangement joins TRBV10-2 to TRBJ2-2; possibly TRBD2 for D (5 bases). Per the germline V gene, CDR1 is WSHSY and CDR2 is SAAADI. This CDR3 spans 17 amino acids. V was clipped by 2 bases and J by 2 bases, with 15 bases between them. Here the CDR3 reads CASSEGGRVDNTGELFF. For the CDR3, the DNA is TGCGCCAGCAGTGAGGGAGGTCGGGTGGACAACACCGGGGAGCTGTTTTTT.

The chain has TRBV27 and TRBJ2-3; TRBD1 agrees at 7 bases. Germline V gene lookup returns CDR1 MNHEY and CDR2 SMNVEV (reference sequence). V was clipped by 2 bases and J by 5 bases; unmatched bases: 4. The CDR3 is 14 amino acids. CDR3 sequence reads: CASSLATGRDTQYF. CDR3 nucleotide sequence: TGTGCCAGCAGTTTAGCGACAGGGCGAGATACGCAGTATTTT.

This clone showed up just a few times. The chain combines TRBV27 with TRBJ2-7; 8 nucleotides agree with TRBD1. Germline V gene lookup returns CDR1 MNHEY and CDR2 SMNVEV (reference sequence). Trimming took 3 bases from V and 3 from J; bases not matched to a gene: 4. The CDR3 is 14 residues long. CDR3 protein: CASSFPGQVYEQYF. In nucleotides, the CDR3 is TGTGCCAGCAGTTTCCCGGGACAGGTCTACGAGCAGTACTTC.